Listed here are 31 T cell receptor beta chains from one sample, sequenced in a study of CD8 T cells in Susac syndrome. An input of 0.5 to 1 ug of RNA was subjected to reverse transcription using random hexamers. In TCRdb, the immunoSEQ multiplex PCR reads were re-called with MiXCR into one record per CDR3 protein. The table lists almost 450,000 distinct CDR3 sequences, about 85% of them singletons. The sequenced sample consisted of CD8+ T cells from PBMCs. The receptors were gathered from a human donor with multiple sclerosis.

This clonotype showed up just a few times. The chain couples TRBV27 to TRBJ2-1; D unresolved. The CDR3 totals 13 residues. CDR1 is MNHEY, CDR2 SMNVEV, per germline (reference sequence). Between the trimmed V and J ends, which lost 0 bases and 6 bases, there was a span of 6 bases. The CDR3 sequence is CASSLSGSNEQFF. The CDR3 nucleotides read TGTGCCAGCAGTTTATCAGGGTCCAATGAGCAGTTCTTC.

This clonotype was seen once. The CDR3 DNA reads TGCGCCAGCAGTTCCCCTGGGGGGCAGAATGAGCAGTTCTTC. Protein sequence: CASSSPGGQNEQFF. The V gene is TRBV5-1, the J gene TRBJ2-1, with D perhaps being TRBD1 or TRBD2 (6 bases each). This CDR3 is built from 14 residues. In germline, CDR1 is SGHRS, CDR2 YFSETQ. Trimming left V 5 bases short and J 7 bases short, with 16 bases between.

The CDR3 region is CASSPPWGTDTQYF. In DNA, the CDR3 is TGTGCCAGCAGCCCTCCATGGGGCACAGATACGCAGTATTTT. The chain combines TRBV7-9 with TRBJ2-3, with D uncertain. V was shortened by 5 bases and J by 1 base, with 10 bases between the two germline ends. Per the germline V gene, CDR1 is SEHNR and CDR2 is FQNEAQ (reference sequence). This CDR3 spans 14 amino acids.

The chain is built from TRBV6-4 and TRBJ2-2; maybe TRBD1 (6 bases). With 2 bases removed from V and 4 bases from J, the gap between germline ends came to 8 bases. Germline CDR1 MRHNA, CDR2 SNTAGT. The CDR3 consists of 14 residues. The CDR3 bases are TGTGCCAGCAGTGACCTAGGGGGCACCGGGGAGCTGTTTTTT. Its protein product is CASSDLGGTGELFF.

The gene calls are TRBV14 and TRBJ2-5; D may be TRBD2 (5 bases). Per the germline V gene, CDR1 is SGHDN and CDR2 is FVKESK. The CDR3 covers 13 residues. The V end was cut by 6 bases, the J end by 5 bases, with 13 bases between. This chain's CDR3 is CASRPTSAETQYF. In DNA, the CDR3 is TGTGCCAGCAGACCTACTAGTGCGGAGACCCAGTACTTC. Variable domain in full (rest from reference TRBV14 and TRBJ2-5): EAGVTQFPSHSVIEKGQTVTLRCDPISGHDNLYWYRRVMGKEIKFLLHFVKESKQDESGMPNNRFLAERTGGTYSTLKVQPAELEDSGVYFCASRPTSAETQYFGPGTRLLVL.

V usage is TRBV27 and J usage is TRBJ2-1; 9 nucleotides match TRBD1. The CDR3 has 18 residues. Trimming removed 0 bases from V and 7 bases from J; junction bases left unmatched: 13. Looked up from germline, CDR1 is MNHEY and CDR2 is SMNVEV (reference sequence). For the CDR3, the DNA is TGTGCCAGCAGTTTATCAACCCACAGGGGGCTATCGTTAAATGAGCAGTTCTTC. It yields the protein CASSLSTHRGLSLNEQFF.

This chain uses TRBV2 with TRBJ1-2, with D perhaps matching TRBD1 (6 bases). V was pared by 5 bases and J by 6 bases, with 22 bases between. CDR3 size: 16 residues. CDR1 is SNHLY, CDR2 FYNNEI, per germline. CDR3 nucleotides: TGTGCCAGCAGTCCAGAAGCTAGTTCAGGGGTTGATGGCTACACCTTC. Protein sequence: CASSPEASSGVDGYTF.

This clonotype turned up a few times. The chain is built from TRBV7-9 and TRBJ1-1, with TRBD1 as a possible D gene (6 bases). Germline-derived CDR1 and CDR2 are SEHNR and FQNEAQ (reference sequence). CDR3 size: 15 residues. The ends were cut back, 3 bases at V and 1 base at J, with 12 bases in the middle. The CDR3 DNA follows: TGTGCCAGCAGCTTTTACAGGGTGAAGAACACTGAAGCTTTCTTT. Its protein is CASSFYRVKNTEAFF.

The chain links TRBV4-2 to TRBJ1-1; D not resolved. The CDR3 runs 15 residues. The V end lost 1 base, the J end lost 0 bases, and 9 bases lay between the germline ends. The V gene's germline CDR1 is LGHNA and CDR2 YNFKEQ. Written as DNA, the CDR3 is TGTGCCAGCAGCCAAGTTGTCGGAATGAACACTGAAGCTTTCTTT. Its translation: CASSQVVGMNTEAFF.

This rearrangement joins TRBV20-1 to TRBJ2-7; the D gene is possibly TRBD2 (7 bases). This CDR3 has 15 residues. Germline CDR1 DFQATT, CDR2 SNEGSKA (reference sequence). V shed 6 bases and J shed 0 bases, with 18 bases lying between them. CDR3 region: CSAGGPSGPSYEQYF. The CDR3 coding sequence is TGCAGTGCGGGGGGGCCTAGCGGCCCCTCCTACGAGCAGTACTTC.

The chain has TRBV4-1 and TRBJ2-7; tentatively, D is TRBD2 (5 bases). Germline loops: CDR1 MGHRA, CDR2 YSYEKL. V lost 8 bases, J lost 3 bases, and 20 bases lay in between. This CDR3 region has 15 residues. The chain's CDR3 is CASGIGRETLYEQYF. The CDR3 DNA reads as TGCGCCAGCGGAATCGGACGGGAAACCCTCTACGAGCAGTACTTC.

The CDR3, as DNA: TGCAGTAGATCGAGACAGGGAGGCACTGAAGCTTTCTTT. This sequence encodes CSRSRQGGTEAFF. V is TRBV20-1 and J is TRBJ1-1, with 7 nucleotides matching TRBD1. The V gene's germline CDR1 is DFQATT and CDR2 SNEGSKA (reference sequence). The junction had 10 bases not matched to a gene; V was cut back by 8 bases and J by 4 bases. CDR3 size: 13 residues.

The gene calls are TRBV6-4 and TRBJ2-7; TRBD2 agrees at 9 bases. V shed 6 bases and J 0 bases; nucleotides not matched to a gene: 6. Germline V lookup: CDR1 MRHNA, CDR2 SNTAGT. This CDR3 comprises 15 residues. The CDR3, as DNA: TGTGCCAGCAGCGCGCGGGAGGGCAGCTCCTACGAGCAGTACTTC. Amino acid sequence: CASSAREGSSYEQYF.

This chain uses TRBV6-5 with TRBJ2-3; D unresolved. The CDR3 is 17 residues long. Germline CDR1 and CDR2: MNHEY and SVGAGI. Trimming removed 4 bases from V and 1 base from J, with 18 bases in between. CDR3 in DNA: TGTGCCAGCAGTTCGCCTCTATCGGGCCCTCGCACAGATACGCAGTATTTT. Protein product: CASSSPLSGPRTDTQYF.

The chain employs TRBV4-1 and TRBJ2-1; 7 positions match TRBD2. Germline V gives CDR1 MGHRA, CDR2 YSYEKL. This CDR3 has 17 residues. The V segment lost 1 base and the J segment 4 bases; nucleotides outside the gene matches: 10. In DNA, the CDR3 is TGCGCCAGCAGCCAAGTAGCCTCTAGCGGTCGATACAATGAGCAGTTCTTC. Translation: CASSQVASSGRYNEQFF.

As DNA, the CDR3 is TGTGCCTGGAGTGCTCCGTTGAATGAGCAGTTCTTC. It yields the protein CAWSAPLNEQFF. This chain uses TRBV30 with TRBJ2-1; D gene unclear. This CDR3 is built from 12 residues. The V gene's germline CDR1 is GTSNPN and CDR2 SVGIG (reference sequence). V lost 1 base to trimming and J lost 7 bases, with 8 bases between them.

The chain is built from TRBV4-1 and TRBJ2-7; 10 bases align to TRBD2. Unmatched junction bases numbered 3, after V lost 1 base and J lost 3 bases. The germline V gene encodes CDR1 MGHRA and CDR2 YSYEKL. The CDR3 spans 15 residues. The CDR3 DNA reads as TGCGCCAGCAGCCAAGGGGGGACTAGCGTCTACGAGCAGTACTTC. Its protein is CASSQGGTSVYEQYF.

This clonotype was seen ten or more times. The rearrangement uses TRBV28 and TRBJ2-1; 9 positions match TRBD1. The CDR3 is 14 residues long. With V trimmed by 9 bases and J by 4 bases, 7 bases remained unmatched. The germline gives CDR1 MDHEN, CDR2 SYDVKM. CDR3 residues: CASSPGQGYNEQFF. The CDR3 DNA sequence: TGTGCCAGTAGCCCGGGACAGGGATACAATGAGCAGTTCTTC.

This clonotype has only a few counts. The chain joins TRBV6-1 to TRBJ2-7; D uncertain. The CDR3 length is 13 residues. Trimming took off 2 bases at V and 3 bases at J, with 8 bases between the two ends. The germline V gene encodes CDR1 MNHNS and CDR2 SASEGT. The CDR3 coding sequence is TGTGCCAGCAGTGAATCCGAAGTCTACGAGCAGTACTTC. Amino acid sequence: CASSESEVYEQYF.

The chain combines TRBV12-5 with TRBJ1-2, with D uncertain. V lost 0 bases to trimming and J lost 2 bases, with 16 bases between them. The CDR3 is made up of 17 amino acids. Per the germline V gene, CDR1 is LGHNT and CDR2 is FRNRAP. DNA of the CDR3: TGTGCTAGTGGTTTGGTACTGGCAGGAGCTACCAACTATGGCTACACCTTC. Its protein is CASGLVLAGATNYGYTF.

The J gene is TRBJ2-2, the V gene TRBV30; D is undetermined. The CDR3 has 11 amino acids. CDR1 is GTSNPN and CDR2 is SVGIG in the germline V gene (reference sequence). V was clipped by 5 bases and J by 4 bases, with 5 bases between them. The CDR3 nucleotides read TGTGCCTGGTCGATCACCGGGGAGCTGTTTTTT. Translating it yields CAWSITGELFF.

This chain uses TRBV4-1 with TRBJ2-3; TRBD2 agrees at 10 bases. Germline V CDR1 and CDR2: MGHRA, YSYEKL. This CDR3 spans 19 amino acids. V gave up 0 bases and J gave up 5 bases; unmatched junction bases: 14. DNA for the CDR3: TGCGCCAGCAGCCAAGAGACGGCTAGCGGGAGCGCCGCACAAGATACGCAGTATTTT. Translation gives CASSQETASGSAAQDTQYF.

This clonotype was seen once. The gene calls are TRBV30 and TRBJ2-7, with D perhaps TRBD1 (6 bases). V lost 1 base and J 2 bases, leaving 15 bases between the germline ends. The V gene's germline CDR1 is GTSNPN and CDR2 SVGIG (reference sequence). The CDR3 loop spans 15 amino acids. CDR3 region: CAWSEGSGTPYEQYF. The CDR3 DNA follows: TGTGCCTGGAGTGAGGGGTCGGGGACACCCTACGAGCAGTACTTC.

The rearrangement links TRBV27 to TRBJ2-1; D tentatively reads TRBD1 or TRBD2 (6 bases each). The CDR3 is 14 residues long. V lost 3 bases, J lost 6 bases, and 12 bases lay in between. Germline CDR1 reads MNHEY; CDR2 reads SMNVEV (reference sequence). The CDR3 spells CASSLGGSGNEQFF. CDR3 bases: TGTGCCAGCAGTTTGGGGGGCTCGGGCAATGAGCAGTTCTTC.

The chain carries TRBV29-1 and TRBJ1-1; 12 positions match TRBD1. The V gene end was trimmed by 7 bases and the J gene end by 3 bases; junction bases not matched to a gene: 9. This CDR3 comprises 15 residues. Germline CDR1 is SQVTM and CDR2 is ANQGSEA. DNA of the CDR3: TGCAGCGCAGGGGGACAGGGGGCGCGGGACACTGAAGCTTTCTTT. It translates to CSAGGQGARDTEAFF.

The gene calls are TRBV5-1 and TRBJ1-2; D not resolved. The CDR3 length is 15 residues. The germline V gene encodes CDR1 SGHRS and CDR2 YFSETQ. V lost 0 bases and J 1 base, leaving 10 bases between the germline ends. CDR3 sequence (DNA): TGCGCCAGCAGCTTGGAAGGGTGGGATAACTATGGCTACACCTTC. It is translated as CASSLEGWDNYGYTF. The full variable domain, completed using reference TRBV5-1 and TRBJ1-2, is KAGVTQTPRYLIKTRGQQVTLSCSPISGHRSVSWYQQTPGQGLQFLFEYFSETQRNKGNFPGRFSGRQFSNSRSEMNVSTLELGDSALYLCASSLEGWDNYGYTFGSGTRLTVV.

A few counts support this clonotype. J is TRBJ2-1 and V is TRBV18, with a tentative D call TRBD1 (6 bases). The CDR3 extends over 13 amino acids. Germline loops: CDR1 KGHSH, CDR2 LQKENI. V lost 3 bases to trimming and J lost 5 bases, with 8 bases between them. The CDR3 nucleotides are TGTGCCAGCTCACCGACAGGAGACAATGAGCAGTTCTTC. It yields the protein CASSPTGDNEQFF.

V usage is TRBV5-5 and J usage is TRBJ2-5; D is uncertain. V gave up 3 bases and J gave up 3 bases, with 6 bases separating them. The CDR3 runs to 12 residues. Germline CDR1 and CDR2: SGHKS and YYEKEE (reference sequence). The CDR3 protein is CASSSSEETQYF. The DNA of the CDR3 is TGTGCCAGCAGCTCCAGTGAAGAGACCCAGTACTTC.

J is TRBJ2-7 and V is TRBV25-1; TRBD2 is a possible D gene (6 bases). Between the trimmed V and J ends, which lost 3 bases and 3 bases, there was a span of 12 bases. CDR1 MGHDK and CDR2 SYGVNS come from the germline V gene. The CDR3 is 14 residues long. This CDR3 is CASSDGFSGYEQYF. The DNA of the CDR3 is TGTGCCAGCAGTGACGGTTTTAGCGGCTACGAGCAGTACTTC.

This clonotype has more than one count but fewer than ten. The chain couples TRBV12-3 or TRBV12-4 to TRBJ2-2; no firm D call. There are 14 residues in the CDR3. Trimming pared 6 bases from V and 4 bases from J, leaving 12 bases between. CDR3 coding DNA: TGTGCCAGCAGCGAGACTGGCGGCACCGGGGAGCTGTTTTTT. Amino acids: CASSETGGTGELFF.

This chain uses TRBV10-2 with TRBJ2-2; TRBD2 is a possible D gene (6 bases). The CDR3 extends over 14 amino acids. The germline V gene has CDR1 WSHSY and CDR2 SAAADI. V dropped 11 bases and J dropped 7 bases, with 20 bases sitting between them. The CDR3 loop reads CAGTGGVEGGELFF. DNA of the CDR3: TGCGCCGGGACTGGCGGGGTTGAAGGCGGGGAGCTGTTTTTT.